Each of the 3 T cell receptor beta chains below was sequenced from the same sample in a study of CD8 T cells in Susac syndrome (dated by TCRdb to about 2019). Library prep was done by the immunoSEQ multiplex PCR assay. RNA was extracted using the RNeasy kit, and roughly 0.5 to 1 microgram was reverse transcribed with random hexamers. TCRdb reworked the public reads: Q25 trimming with fastp, MiXCR clone assembly, productive beta chains retained. Every CDR3 protein is listed once, alongside the most common genes and DNA of its rows. The sample table holds 100,000 to 150,000 distinct CDR3 sequences, of which 90% to 95% were seen once. The top ten constitute more than 0.2% of the sample. The sample taken for sequencing was CD8+ T cells from PBMCs. The receptors were gathered from a human donor with Susac syndrome.

In its sample, this clonotype was seen a few times. The rearrangement uses TRBV7-8 and TRBJ2-3, with TRBD2 matching over 7 bases. The CDR3 totals 12 residues. Germline loops: CDR1 SGHVS, CDR2 FQNEAQ. The CDR3 DNA is TGTTCCACGGGGGGAGACACAGATACGCAGTATTTT. Translated: CSTGGDTDTQYF.

The chain recombines TRBV27 with TRBJ1-1; the D gene is possibly TRBD1 (5 bases). The V and J ends lost 8 bases and 5 bases respectively, with 18 bases between them. This CDR3 comprises 14 residues. The germline V gene has CDR1 MNHEY and CDR2 SMNVEV (reference sequence). As DNA, the CDR3 is TGTGCCAGCGCTCCTTACGGGGGAGGGACTGAAGCTTTCTTT. This sequence encodes CASAPYGGGTEAFF.

This clonotype came up a few times. The chain recombines TRBV27 with TRBJ2-1; possibly TRBD2 for D (7 bases). This CDR3 region has 15 residues. Trimming shortened V by 3 bases and J by 1 base, and 10 bases separated the two germline ends. Germline assignment: CDR1 MNHEY and CDR2 SMNVEV (reference sequence). The CDR3 protein is CASSLGGPSYNEQFF. CDR3 bases: TGTGCCAGCAGTTTGGGGGGGCCTTCCTACAATGAGCAGTTCTTC.